This TCR beta chain originates from a study of cytomegalovirus exposure and HLA in healthy donors. PCR was performed using 60 Vbeta and 13 Jbeta primers. Assay used: immunoSEQ multiplex PCR; TCRdb lists only in-frame clones, some missing. The sample contains approximately 160,000 clones, roughly three quarters of which appear only once. Germline assignment: CDR1 LGHNA and CDR2 YNFKEQ. There are 16 residues in the CDR3. V trimming: 0 bases; J trimming: 10 bases; junction bases outside the gene matches: 9. This clone has just one count. The chain joins TRBV4-2 to TRBJ2-1; TRBD2 agrees at 10 bases. Sequenced sample: PBMCs. The TCR was taken from a male donor in good health and CMV-seropositive. CDR3 amino acids: CASSQERTAGGQEQFF. The CDR3 DNA reads as TGTGCCAGCAGCCAAGAGCGAACAGCGGGGGGGCAGGAGCAGTTCTTC.